This TCR beta chain was profiled in a study of human T cells and chemical hapten exposure. This CDR3 contains 16 residues. Germline-derived CDR1 and CDR2 are MNHEY and SVGEGT. With V trimmed by 4 bases and J by 0 bases, 8 bases remained unmatched. TCRdb fed the RACE reads into MiXCR, producing one record per CDR3 protein. The sample records some 250,000 distinct CDR3 sequences, 7.5% to 8% being singletons. Time point defined: pre-sensitization, week 0. Treatment noted: therapeutic diphenylcyclopropenone sensitization with weekly scalp DPC. This clonotype was recorded a few times. This sample comprised whole blood, obtained in connection with sensitization to the hapten diphenylcyclopropenone (DPC). The sequence came from a man aged 18-30 years with alopecia areata. Some clones in this sample may be carry-over from other donors' samples. The rearrangement joins TRBV6-2 or TRBV6-3 to TRBJ2-7; 8 bases align to TRBD2. DNA of the CDR3: TGTGCCAGCAGTTGGACGCGGGGGGAGAGCTCCTACGAGCAGTACGTC. Protein: CASSWTRGESSYEQYV.